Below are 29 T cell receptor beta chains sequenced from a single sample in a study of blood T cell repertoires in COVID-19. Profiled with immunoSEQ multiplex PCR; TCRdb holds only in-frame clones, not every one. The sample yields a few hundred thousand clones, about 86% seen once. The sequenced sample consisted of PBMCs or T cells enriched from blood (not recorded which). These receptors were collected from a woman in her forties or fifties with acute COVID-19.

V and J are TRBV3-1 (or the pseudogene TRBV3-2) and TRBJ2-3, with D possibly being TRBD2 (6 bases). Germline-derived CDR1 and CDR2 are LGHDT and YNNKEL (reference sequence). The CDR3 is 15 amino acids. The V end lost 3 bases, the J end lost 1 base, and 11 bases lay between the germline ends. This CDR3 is CASSQNSGGTDTQYF. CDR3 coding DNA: TGTGCCAGCAGCCAGAATTCGGGGGGCACAGATACGCAGTATTTT.

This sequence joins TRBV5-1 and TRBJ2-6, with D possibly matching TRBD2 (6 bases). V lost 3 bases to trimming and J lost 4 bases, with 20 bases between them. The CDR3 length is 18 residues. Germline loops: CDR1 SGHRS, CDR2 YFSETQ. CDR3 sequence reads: CASSSTQPLASGANVLTF. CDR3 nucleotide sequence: TGCGCCAGCAGCTCGACTCAGCCGCTAGCGTCGGGGGCCAACGTCCTGACTTTC.

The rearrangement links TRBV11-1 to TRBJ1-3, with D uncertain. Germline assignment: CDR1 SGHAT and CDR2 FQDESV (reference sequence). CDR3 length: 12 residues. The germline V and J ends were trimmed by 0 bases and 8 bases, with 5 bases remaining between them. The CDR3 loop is CASSLAADTIYF. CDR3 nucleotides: TGTGCCAGCAGCTTAGCGGCAGACACCATATATTTT.

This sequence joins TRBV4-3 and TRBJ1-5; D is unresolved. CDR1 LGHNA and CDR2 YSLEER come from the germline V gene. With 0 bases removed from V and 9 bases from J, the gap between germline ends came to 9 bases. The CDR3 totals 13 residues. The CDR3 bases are TGCGCCAGCAGCCAAGACCGGGAACGGCCCCAGCATTTT. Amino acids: CASSQDRERPQHF.

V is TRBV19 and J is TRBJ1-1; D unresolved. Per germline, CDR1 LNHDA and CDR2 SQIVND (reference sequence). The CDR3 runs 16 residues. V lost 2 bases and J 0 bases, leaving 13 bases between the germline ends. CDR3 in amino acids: CASSIFPPSVNTEAFF. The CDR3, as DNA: TGTGCCAGTAGTATATTCCCACCAAGCGTGAACACTGAAGCTTTCTTT.

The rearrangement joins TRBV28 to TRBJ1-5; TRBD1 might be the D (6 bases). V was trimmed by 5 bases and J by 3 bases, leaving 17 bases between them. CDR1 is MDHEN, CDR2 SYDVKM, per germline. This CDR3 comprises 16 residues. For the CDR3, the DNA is TGTGCCAGCAGTCCTGGACAGTACAGCCCCAATCAGCCCCAGCATTTT. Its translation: CASSPGQYSPNQPQHF. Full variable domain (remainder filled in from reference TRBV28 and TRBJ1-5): DVKVTQSSRYLVKRTGEKVFLECVQDMDHENMFWYRQDPGLGLRLIYFSYDVKMKEKGDIPEGYSVSREKKERFSLILESASTNQTSMYLCASSPGQYSPNQPQHFGDGTRLSIL.

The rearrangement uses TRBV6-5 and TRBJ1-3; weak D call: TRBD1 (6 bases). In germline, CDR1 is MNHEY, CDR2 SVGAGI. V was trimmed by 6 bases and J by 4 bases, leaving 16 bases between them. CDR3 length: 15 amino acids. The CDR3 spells CASSQDSSVGNTIYF. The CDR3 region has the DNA TGTGCCAGCAGCCAGGACAGTAGCGTCGGAAACACCATATATTTT.

The CDR3 DNA reads as TGTGCCAGCAGTTTTCCTGACTATGGCTACACCTTC. Translated, it gives CASSFPDYGYTF. The rearrangement links TRBV28 to TRBJ1-2; no reliable D call. V dropped 3 bases and J dropped 3 bases, with 5 bases sitting between them. This CDR3 has 12 residues. CDR1 is MDHEN, CDR2 SYDVKM, per germline.

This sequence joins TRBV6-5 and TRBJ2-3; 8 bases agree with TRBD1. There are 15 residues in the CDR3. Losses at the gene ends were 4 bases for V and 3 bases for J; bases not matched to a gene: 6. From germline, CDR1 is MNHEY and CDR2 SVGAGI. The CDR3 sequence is CASSFQGARTDTQYF. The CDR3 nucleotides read TGTGCCAGCAGTTTCCAGGGGGCGCGAACAGATACGCAGTATTTT.

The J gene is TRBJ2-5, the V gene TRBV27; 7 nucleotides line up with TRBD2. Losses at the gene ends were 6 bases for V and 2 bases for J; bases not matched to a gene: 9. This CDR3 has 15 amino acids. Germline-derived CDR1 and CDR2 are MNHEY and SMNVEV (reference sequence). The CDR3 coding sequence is TGTGCCAGCAGACCCCACGGGAGGCTTCAAGAGACCCAGTACTTC. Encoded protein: CASRPHGRLQETQYF.

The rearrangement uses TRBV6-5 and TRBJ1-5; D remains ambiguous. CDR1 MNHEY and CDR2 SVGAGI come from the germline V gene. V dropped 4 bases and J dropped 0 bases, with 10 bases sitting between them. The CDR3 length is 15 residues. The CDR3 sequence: CASSFDGDSNQPQHF. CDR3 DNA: TGTGCCAGCAGTTTCGACGGAGATAGCAATCAGCCCCAGCATTTT.

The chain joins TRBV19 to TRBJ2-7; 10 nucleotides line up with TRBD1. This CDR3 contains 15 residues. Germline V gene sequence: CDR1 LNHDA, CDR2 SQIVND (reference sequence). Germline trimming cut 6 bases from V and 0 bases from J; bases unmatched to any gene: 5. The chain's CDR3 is CASSPGQGNSYEQYF. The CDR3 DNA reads TGTGCCAGTAGCCCGGGACAGGGGAACTCCTACGAGCAGTACTTC.

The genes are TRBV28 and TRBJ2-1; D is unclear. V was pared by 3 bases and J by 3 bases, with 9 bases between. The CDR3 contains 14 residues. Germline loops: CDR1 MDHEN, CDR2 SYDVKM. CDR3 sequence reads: CASSFGLDYNEQFF. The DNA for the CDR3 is TGTGCCAGCAGTTTCGGGTTGGACTACAATGAGCAGTTCTTC. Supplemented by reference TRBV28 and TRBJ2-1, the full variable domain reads DVKVTQSSRYLVKRTGEKVFLECVQDMDHENMFWYRQDPGLGLRLIYFSYDVKMKEKGDIPEGYSVSREKKERFSLILESASTNQTSMYLCASSFGLDYNEQFFGPGTRLTVL.

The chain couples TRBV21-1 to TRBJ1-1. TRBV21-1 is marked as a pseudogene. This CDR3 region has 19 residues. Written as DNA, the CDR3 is TGTGCCAGCAGCAAAGGGCGGTCAGAGGAAGTCCGATTGAACACTGAAGCTTTCTTT. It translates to CASSKGRSEEVRLNTEAFF.

In DNA form, the CDR3 reads TGTGCCAGCAGTCCCCTGGTAAGCGGAGAATCTTCCTACGAGCAGTACTTC. Its translation: CASSPLVSGESSYEQYF. The chain uses TRBV27 and TRBJ2-7, with D perhaps matching TRBD2 (5 bases). This CDR3 spans 17 amino acids. Trimming cost V 5 bases and J 1 base, with 21 bases left between them. Germline CDR1 reads MNHEY; CDR2 reads SMNVEV (reference sequence).

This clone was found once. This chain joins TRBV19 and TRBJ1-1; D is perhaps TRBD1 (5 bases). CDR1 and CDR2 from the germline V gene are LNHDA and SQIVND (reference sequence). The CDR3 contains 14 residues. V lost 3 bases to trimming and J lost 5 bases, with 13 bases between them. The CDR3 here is CASSMGRGWTEAFF. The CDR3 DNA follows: TGTGCCAGTAGTATGGGTAGGGGATGGACTGAAGCTTTCTTT.

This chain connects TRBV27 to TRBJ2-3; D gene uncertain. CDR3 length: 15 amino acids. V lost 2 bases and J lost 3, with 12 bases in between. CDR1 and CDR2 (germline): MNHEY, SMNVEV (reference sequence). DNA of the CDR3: TGTGCCAGCAGTTTAGGCCCTTATATTACAGATACGCAGTATTTT. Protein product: CASSLGPYITDTQYF.

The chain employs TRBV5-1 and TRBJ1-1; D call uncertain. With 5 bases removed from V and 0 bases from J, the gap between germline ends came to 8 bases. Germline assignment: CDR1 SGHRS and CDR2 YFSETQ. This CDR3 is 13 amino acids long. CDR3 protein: CASREGLNTEAFF. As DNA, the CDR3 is TGCGCCAGCAGGGAGGGATTGAACACTGAAGCTTTCTTT.

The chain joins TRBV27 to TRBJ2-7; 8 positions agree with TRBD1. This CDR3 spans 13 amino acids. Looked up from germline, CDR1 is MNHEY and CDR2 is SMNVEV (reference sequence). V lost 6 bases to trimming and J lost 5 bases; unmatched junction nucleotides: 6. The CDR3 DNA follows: TGTGCCAGCAGAAGGACAGGGTACGACGAGCAGTACTTC. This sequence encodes CASRRTGYDEQYF.

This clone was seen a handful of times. CDR3 sequence (DNA): TGTGCCAGCAGCTTCGGGTCAGGGGCCGTAGACACTGAAGCTTTCTTT. Amino acids: CASSFGSGAVDTEAFF. The chain couples TRBV7-8 to TRBJ1-1; D perhaps matches TRBD1 (6 bases). Trimming stripped 3 bases from V and 3 bases from J, with 17 bases between. Germline V lookup: CDR1 SGHVS, CDR2 FQNEAQ. The length of the CDR3 is 16 residues.

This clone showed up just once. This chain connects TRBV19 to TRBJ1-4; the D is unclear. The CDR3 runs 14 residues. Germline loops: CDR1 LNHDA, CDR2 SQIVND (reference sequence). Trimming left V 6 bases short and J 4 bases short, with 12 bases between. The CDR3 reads CASRYHGSNEKLFF. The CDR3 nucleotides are TGTGCCAGTAGATATCACGGTAGTAATGAAAAACTGTTTTTT.

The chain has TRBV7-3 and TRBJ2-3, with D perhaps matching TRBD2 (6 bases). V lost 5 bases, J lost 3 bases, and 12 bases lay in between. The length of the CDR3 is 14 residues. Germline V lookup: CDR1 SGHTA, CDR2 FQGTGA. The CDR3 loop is CASSEGLSTDTQYF. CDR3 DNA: TGTGCCAGCAGCGAAGGACTAAGTACAGATACGCAGTATTTT.

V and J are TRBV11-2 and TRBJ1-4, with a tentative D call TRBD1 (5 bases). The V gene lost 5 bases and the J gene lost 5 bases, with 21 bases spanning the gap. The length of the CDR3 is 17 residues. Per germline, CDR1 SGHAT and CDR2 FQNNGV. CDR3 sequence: CASSLERTPGLNEKLFF. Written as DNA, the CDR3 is TGTGCCAGCAGCCTGGAACGGACACCGGGACTGAATGAAAAACTGTTTTTT. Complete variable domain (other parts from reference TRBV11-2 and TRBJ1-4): EAGVAQSPRYKIIEKRQSVAFWCNPISGHATLYWYQQILGQGPKLLIQFQNNGVVDDSQLPKDRFSAERLKGVDSTLKIQPAKLEDSAVYLCASSLERTPGLNEKLFFGSGTQLSVL.

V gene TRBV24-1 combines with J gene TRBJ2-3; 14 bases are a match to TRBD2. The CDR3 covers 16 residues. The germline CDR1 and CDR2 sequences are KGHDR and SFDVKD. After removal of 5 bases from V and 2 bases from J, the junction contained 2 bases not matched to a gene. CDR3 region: CATSVGLAGDTDTQYF. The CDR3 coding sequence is TGTGCCACCAGTGTGGGACTAGCGGGAGACACAGATACGCAGTATTTT.

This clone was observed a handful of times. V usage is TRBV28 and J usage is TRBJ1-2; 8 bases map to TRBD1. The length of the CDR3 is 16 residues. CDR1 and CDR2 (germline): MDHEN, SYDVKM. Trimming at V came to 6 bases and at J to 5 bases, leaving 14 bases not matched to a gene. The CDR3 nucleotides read TGTGCCAGCAGCCAGGACAGGGCCGGAGGTTTGTATGGCTACACCTTC. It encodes CASSQDRAGGLYGYTF.

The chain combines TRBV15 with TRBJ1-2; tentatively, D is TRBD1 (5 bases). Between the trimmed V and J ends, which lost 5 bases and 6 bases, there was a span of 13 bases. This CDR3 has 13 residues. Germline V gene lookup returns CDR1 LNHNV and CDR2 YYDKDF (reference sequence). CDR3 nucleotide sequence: TGTGCCACCAGCCCTCAGGGCCTGGATGGCTACACCTTC. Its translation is CATSPQGLDGYTF.

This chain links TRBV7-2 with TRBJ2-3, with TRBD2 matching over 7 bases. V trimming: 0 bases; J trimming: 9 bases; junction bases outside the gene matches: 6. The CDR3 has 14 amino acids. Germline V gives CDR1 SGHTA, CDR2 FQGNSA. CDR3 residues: CASSLAPGEGTQYF. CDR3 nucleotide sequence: TGTGCCAGCAGCTTAGCCCCCGGGGAGGGAACGCAGTATTTT.

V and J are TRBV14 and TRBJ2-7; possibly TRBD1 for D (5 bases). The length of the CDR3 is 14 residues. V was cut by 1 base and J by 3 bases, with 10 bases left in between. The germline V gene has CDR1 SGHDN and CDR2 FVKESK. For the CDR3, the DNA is TGTGCCAGCAGCCAAGGAACAGGTATCTACGAGCAGTACTTC. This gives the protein CASSQGTGIYEQYF.

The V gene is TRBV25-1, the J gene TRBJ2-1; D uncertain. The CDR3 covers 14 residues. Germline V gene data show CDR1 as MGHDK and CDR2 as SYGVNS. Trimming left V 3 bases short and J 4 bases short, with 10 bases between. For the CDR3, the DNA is TGTGCCAGCAGTGATTACAGAGATTACAATGAGCAGTTCTTC. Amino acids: CASSDYRDYNEQFF.